Ten or more counts support the clone carrying this T cell receptor beta chain. The antigen is not known. TCRdb fed the reads into MiXCR, producing one record per CDR3 protein. The table lists about a million distinct CDR3 sequences, roughly a third of them singletons. The data were taken from a study of T cell repertoires in cytomegalovirus infection. Study background: Use of recently identified HLA-C-restricted and well-studied HLA-B-restricted CMV epitopes was part of the study. Both CMV infection and a matching HLA type were indicated by public TCR beta signatures.

The CDR3 has 16 amino acids. The germline V and J ends were trimmed by 3 bases and 0 bases, with 10 bases remaining between them. Germline V CDR1 and CDR2: SGHKS, YYEKEE (reference sequence). Findings and caveats of the study: Summed public TCR beta family frequency identified CMV carriers bearing the relevant HLA. The ex vivo response showed dominance by HLA-C-restricted CMV-specific TCR beta clonotypes.

Sequencing used cultured CD8+ T cells from PBMCs, obtained from culture after CMV antigen stimulation. The gene calls are TRBV5-5 and TRBJ1-6; possibly TRBD1 for D (5 bases). This sequence originates from a human donor in good health (CMV status not recorded). Some clones in this sample may be carry-over from other donors' samples. CDR3 loop: CASSSEGSSYNSPLHF. The CDR3 nucleotides read TGTGCCAGCAGCTCGGAGGGGAGCTCCTATAATTCACCCCTCCACTTT.